This T cell receptor beta chain was observed in a study of T cells after yellow fever vaccination. Background on the study: Preparation of fractions with low cell numbers was performed using SMART-Seq v4 Ultra Low Input. Study-wide results and caveats: Most clones from primary vaccination resurfaced after the booster (about 95% CD4, around 90% CD8). Bulk-population clonotypes that are abundant could appear as contaminants in FACS-sorted repertoires.

As regards this clonotype: Antigen: not known.

As TCR cDNA was made by 5'RACE template switching, a universal primer site and UMIs were added. Via MiXCR, TCRdb re-called the 5' RACE reads, giving one row per CDR3 protein. Among about 240,000 distinct CDR3 sequences listed, 6.9% were seen once. Between the trimmed V and J ends, which lost 6 bases and 5 bases, there was a span of 15 bases. The germline V gene encodes CDR1 SNHLY and CDR2 FYNNEI. The CDR3 extends over 14 amino acids. The origin of this receptor is a man younger than 45 who received the YFV17D yellow fever vaccine. This rearrangement joins TRBV2 to TRBJ2-3; D remains unclear. The sample consisted of CD4+ T cells sorted from PBMCs, taken 15 days after the yellow fever booster vaccination. The CDR3 reads CASRKSAYGDTQYF. The CDR3 DNA follows: TGTGCCAGCAGAAAAAGCGCATACGGAGATACGCAGTATTTT.